This T cell receptor beta chain was retrieved from a study of cytomegalovirus exposure and HLA in healthy donors. The PCR was carried out with 60 Vbeta primers and 13 Jbeta primers. Profiling relied on immunoSEQ multiplex PCR, and the TCRdb table lists in-frame clones only, not all of them. The table lists about 120,000 clones, 80% of them singletons. General study findings and limits: The study put some 160 TCR beta chains on its list as cytomegalovirus-associated. Upon later analysis, HLA-associated TCR beta chains proved more clonally expanded than other, equally common chains. The study assumed roughly uniform donor sequencing depth for presence/absence analyses.

Between the trimmed V and J ends, which lost 6 bases and 0 bases, there was a span of 8 bases. The V gene's germline CDR1 is KGHSH and CDR2 LQKENI. The CDR3 length is 14 residues. A word on this clone: What it binds is unknown.

The V and J genes are TRBV18 and TRBJ2-2; tentatively, D is TRBD1 (5 bases). This TCR came from a man younger than 40 in good health and CMV-seropositive. The specimen sequenced was PBMCs. DNA for the CDR3: TGTGCCAGCTCTGGGGCCGCGAACACCGGGGAGCTGTTTTTT. Translated, it gives CASSGAANTGELFF.